Below, 28 T cell receptor beta chains from the same sample are listed, as sequenced in a study of metastatic and nonmetastatic thyroid tumors. Ahead of thyroid surgery, no patient had received treatment of any kind. TCRdb re-clonotyped the PCR reads through MiXCR. The sample includes 91,000 or so clones, 9.5% to 15% of them seen just once. The specimen sequenced was blood. These receptors all stem from a female donor with papillary thyroid cancer or a benign thyroid nodule (not recorded which). Some clones in this sample may be carry-over from other donors' samples.

This clone was observed at least ten times. This sequence joins TRBV19 and TRBJ1-3, with D perhaps matching TRBD1 (6 bases). The V end lost 6 bases, the J end lost 0 bases, and 15 bases lay between the germline ends. CDR3 length equals 16 residues. Germline V gene data show CDR1 as LNHDA and CDR2 as SQIVND (reference sequence). This CDR3 is CASSPPGQFSGNTIYF. The CDR3 DNA reads TGTGCCAGTAGCCCTCCCGGACAGTTCTCTGGAAACACCATATATTTT. The full variable domain, with the rest looked up from reference TRBV19 and TRBJ1-3, is DGGITQSPKYLFRKEGQNVTLSCEQNLNHDAMYWYRQDPGQGLRLIYYSQIVNDFQKGDIAEGYSVSREKKESFPLTVTSAQKNPTAFYLCASSPPGQFSGNTIYFGEGSWLTVV.

This clone was picked up many times. The J gene is TRBJ2-3, the V gene TRBV20-1, with 11 bases identical to TRBD2. The V and J ends lost 5 bases and 0 bases, in that order; junction bases with no gene match: 10. In germline, CDR1 is DFQATT, CDR2 SNEGSKA (reference sequence). The CDR3 has 17 amino acids. DNA for the CDR3: TGCAGTGCTCAGAGGACTAGCGGGCCAGTAAGCACAGATACGCAGTATTTT. This translates into CSAQRTSGPVSTDTQYF.

This clone was counted at least ten times. The same CDR3 also results from other DNA sequences found in this sample. The chain joins TRBV29-1 to TRBJ1-2, with D hard to call. The V and J ends lost 0 bases and 4 bases respectively, with 3 bases between them. The CDR3 covers 11 residues. CDR1 and CDR2 from the germline V gene are SQVTM and ANQGSEA. CDR3 in amino acids: CSVEEPYGYTF. The CDR3 nucleotides are TGCAGCGTTGAAGAGCCCTATGGCTACACCTTC.

On this clone itself: A read error is possible here, since a much larger clone lies one base away. The J gene is TRBJ2-3, the V gene TRBV20-1; a weak D match, TRBD2 (5 bases). Between the trimmed V and J ends, which lost 6 bases and 3 bases, there was a span of 7 bases. CDR3 length equals 11 residues. The germline V gene encodes CDR1 DFQATT and CDR2 SNEGSKA (reference sequence). CDR3 residues: CSARDTDTQYF. For the CDR3, the DNA is TGCAGTGCGAGGGATACAGATACGCAGTATTTT.

This clone was counted many times. V and J are TRBV9 and TRBJ2-4, with 9 bases aligning to TRBD1. J was trimmed by 7 bases and V by 4 bases; bases with no gene match: 15. CDR3 length: 17 residues. The germline V gene encodes CDR1 SGDLS and CDR2 YYNGEE. CDR3: CASSSGQGDGIVNIQYF. The CDR3 region has the DNA TGTGCCAGCAGCTCGGGACAGGGTGATGGGATTGTGAACATTCAGTACTTC.

This clone came up many times. This rearrangement joins TRBV29-1 to TRBJ2-1; 8 positions agree with TRBD2. Germline trimming cut 6 bases from V and 9 bases from J; bases unmatched to any gene: 4. Per the germline V gene, CDR1 is SQVTM and CDR2 is ANQGSEA. The CDR3 runs to 11 residues. This CDR3 is CSVLAGLEQFF. CDR3 in DNA: TGCAGCGTCCTAGCGGGCCTTGAGCAGTTCTTC.

This clone turned up a few times. This chain links TRBV6-1 with TRBJ2-7; the D gene is possibly TRBD2 (5 bases). Germline-derived CDR1 and CDR2 are MNHNS and SASEGT. The CDR3 runs 13 residues. V lost 5 bases to trimming and J lost 6 bases, with 14 bases between them. In nucleotides, the CDR3 is TGTGCCAGCAGTACCCTTTGGAGGTCCGAGCAGTACTTC. Its protein is CASSTLWRSEQYF.

This clone has a count of ten or more. The chain combines TRBV5-4 with TRBJ1-2; no definite D call. The V gene lost 1 base and the J gene lost 6 bases, with 19 bases spanning the gap. This CDR3 spans 16 amino acids. CDR1 is SGHNT and CDR2 is YYREEE in the germline V gene (reference sequence). For the CDR3, the DNA is TGTGCCAGCAGCTTGAGGCAATTGACAATCAAACATGGCTACACCTTC. Its translation is CASSLRQLTIKHGYTF.

In this sample, this clone turned up a few times. The chain employs TRBV20-1 and TRBJ2-4; the D gene is possibly TRBD2 (5 bases). Germline values: CDR1 DFQATT, CDR2 SNEGSKA (reference sequence). The CDR3 is 20 amino acids. V was cut by 0 bases and J by 3 bases, with 27 bases left in between. CDR3 loop: CSARDLMYRRGRFGKNIQYF. The CDR3 DNA follows: TGCAGTGCTAGAGATCTTATGTATCGTCGGGGTCGGTTCGGCAAAAACATTCAGTACTTC.

There are many counts of this clone. In the same sample, other DNA sequences code for this CDR3. This chain connects TRBV5-4 to TRBJ2-3, with D possibly being TRBD1 (5 bases). CDR3 length: 14 amino acids. Trimming left V 10 bases short and J 2 bases short, with 17 bases between. Germline V gives CDR1 SGHNT, CDR2 YYREEE (reference sequence). Here the CDR3 reads CALRDREFTDTQYF. CDR3 nucleotide sequence: TGTGCCCTTCGCGACAGAGAGTTCACAGATACGCAGTATTTT. Based on the CDR3 plus reference TRBV5-4 and TRBJ2-3, the full variable domain is ETGVTQSPTHLIKTRGQQVTLRCSSQSGHNTVSWYQQALGQGPQFIFQYYREEENGRGNFPPRFSGLQFPNYSSELNVNALELDDSALYLCALRDREFTDTQYFGPGTRLTVL.

The sample holds many counts of this clone. CDR3 sequence reads: CSGDDGYTF. As DNA, the CDR3 is TGCAGCGGAGATGATGGCTACACCTTC. The chain joins TRBV29-1 to TRBJ1-2; D is undetermined. Germline V lookup: CDR1 SQVTM, CDR2 ANQGSEA. Trimming took 7 bases from V and 6 from J, leaving 6 bases between them. There are 9 residues in the CDR3.

This clone was observed many times. The CDR3, as DNA: TGTGCCAGCAGTGATTCGGGGGCTGGCAATCAGCCCCAGCATTTT. The encoded protein is CASSDSGAGNQPQHF. This chain links TRBV2 with TRBJ1-5; maybe TRBD1 (6 bases). The ends were cut back, 3 bases at V and 2 bases at J, with 11 bases in the middle. Germline assignment: CDR1 SNHLY and CDR2 FYNNEI. The length of the CDR3 is 15 residues.

V usage is TRBV7-2 and J usage is TRBJ1-4; TRBD1 aligns across 9 bases. Germline CDR1 is SGHTA and CDR2 is FQGNSA. The CDR3 contains 15 residues. Unmatched junction bases numbered 4, after V lost 4 bases and J lost 4 bases. The CDR3 DNA follows: TGTGCCAGCAGCTCCCTGACAGGGGGTAATGAAAAACTGTTTTTT. It is translated as CASSSLTGGNEKLFF. Filled out from reference TRBV7-2 and TRBJ1-4, the complete variable domain reads GAGVSQSPSNKVTEKGKDVELRCDPISGHTALYWYRQSLGQGLEFLIYFQGNSAPDKSGLPSDRFSAERTGGSVSTLTIQRTQQEDSAVYLCASSSLTGGNEKLFFGSGTQLSVL.

This clone was detected ten times or more. Other DNA sequences in the same sample also yield this CDR3. This chain uses TRBV15 with TRBJ1-1; no clear D gene. Deletions cut 1 base from V and 1 base from J, with 4 bases between. The V gene's germline CDR1 is LNHNV and CDR2 YYDKDF (reference sequence). The CDR3 spans 13 residues. CDR3 in amino acids: CATSRAENTEAFF. In nucleotides, the CDR3 is TGTGCCACCAGCAGAGCAGAGAACACTGAAGCTTTCTTT.

This clone turned up a few times. The chain combines TRBV28 with TRBJ1-1, with unresolved D. Germline V gene lookup returns CDR1 MDHEN and CDR2 SYDVKM. V was trimmed by 3 bases and J by 5 bases, leaving 19 bases between them. CDR3 length: 16 amino acids. The CDR3 coding sequence is TGTGCCAGCAGTTTTCCCAGGAGTGATATTAGTACTGAAGCTTTCTTT. As protein: CASSFPRSDISTEAFF.

This clone was seen at least ten times. This chain links TRBV19 with TRBJ2-7, with D unresolved. CDR1 is LNHDA and CDR2 is SQIVND in the germline V gene (reference sequence). The CDR3 has 15 amino acids. Trimming left V 6 bases short and J 0 bases short, with 15 bases between. CDR3 in amino acids: CASSKTVQPSYEQYF. The CDR3 nucleotides read TGTGCCAGTAGCAAAACAGTACAACCCTCCTACGAGCAGTACTTC.

The rearrangement uses TRBV11-2 and TRBJ1-5, with D unclear. Trimming left V 5 bases short and J 2 bases short, with 25 bases between. This CDR3 is built from 19 residues. CDR1 is SGHAT and CDR2 is FQNNGV in the germline V gene. The CDR3 reads CASSHSAGTVLVGNQPQHF. The DNA for the CDR3 is TGTGCCAGCAGCCATTCGGCCGGCACAGTGTTAGTCGGCAATCAGCCCCAGCATTTT. Filled out from reference TRBV11-2 and TRBJ1-5, the complete variable domain reads EAGVAQSPRYKIIEKRQSVAFWCNPISGHATLYWYQQILGQGPKLLIQFQNNGVVDDSQLPKDRFSAERLKGVDSTLKIQPAKLEDSAVYLCASSHSAGTVLVGNQPQHFGDGTRLSIL.

This clone has a count of ten or more. V usage is TRBV3-1 and J usage is TRBJ2-7; the D gene is possibly TRBD2 (5 bases). CDR3 size: 15 residues. Germline loops: CDR1 LGHDT, CDR2 YNNKEL (reference sequence). V was clipped by 5 bases and J by 0 bases, with 14 bases between them. CDR3 sequence reads: CASSIHPGGSYEQYF. The CDR3 nucleotides are TGTGCCAGCAGCATTCATCCCGGAGGCTCCTACGAGCAGTACTTC.

This clone was seen only a few times. V usage is TRBV2 and J usage is TRBJ2-2; D might be TRBD2 (6 bases). This CDR3 is built from 15 residues. V was trimmed by 7 bases and J by 4 bases, leaving 16 bases between them. Germline V gives CDR1 SNHLY, CDR2 FYNNEI. The chain's CDR3 is CASTAGYLSTGELFF. The CDR3 nucleotides are TGTGCCAGCACCGCGGGGTACCTTAGCACCGGGGAGCTGTTTTTT. The complete variable domain, with remaining parts taken from reference TRBV2 and TRBJ2-2, reads EPEVTQTPSHQVTQMGQEVILRCVPISNHLYFYWYRQILGQKVEFLVSFYNNEISEKSEIFDDQFSVERPDGSNFTLKIRSTKLEDSAMYFCASTAGYLSTGELFFGEGSRLTVL.

With respect to this clone: A single base separates this from a much larger clone, so it may be a read error. The chain employs TRBV15 and TRBJ2-1, with TRBD2 matching over 7 bases. J gave up 10 bases and V 3 bases, and 12 bases lay outside the gene matches. Germline-derived CDR1 and CDR2 are LNHNV and YYDKDF (reference sequence). The CDR3 covers 15 residues. Here the CDR3 reads CATSRRETLGKEQFF. The CDR3 DNA sequence: TGTGCCACCAGCAGGCGGGAGACTCTCGGTAAGGAGCAGTTCTTC.

This clone appeared many times. The V gene is TRBV28, the J gene TRBJ1-1, with 9 bases matching TRBD1. This CDR3 is built from 16 residues. Germline CDR1 MDHEN, CDR2 SYDVKM. V lost 7 bases, J lost 3 bases, and 12 bases stayed unmatched. CDR3 in amino acids: CASTEDRGGLDTEAFF. CDR3 nucleotide sequence: TGTGCCAGCACCGAGGACAGGGGCGGTTTAGACACTGAAGCTTTCTTT.

There are many counts of this clone. The rearrangement uses TRBV6-1 and TRBJ2-1; 9 bases map to TRBD2. Per germline, CDR1 MNHNS and CDR2 SASEGT. This CDR3 is built from 14 residues. V lost 6 bases and J lost 9; bases outside the gene matches: 9. CDR3 DNA sequence: TGTGCCAGCAGCCCGGGACTAGCAGTCATTGAGCAGTTCTTC. It codes for CASSPGLAVIEQFF.

This clone was observed many times. V is TRBV3-1 and J is TRBJ2-1; 7 positions match TRBD2. The V segment lost 8 bases and the J segment 9 bases; nucleotides outside the gene matches: 10. CDR1 and CDR2 from the germline V gene are LGHDT and YNNKEL (reference sequence). The CDR3 totals 13 residues. The CDR3 spells CASQAGRLGEQFF. CDR3 nucleotide sequence: TGTGCCAGCCAAGCGGGAAGGTTGGGTGAGCAGTTCTTC.

Points on this clone: Here the CDR3 omits its conserved ending phenylalanine or tryptophan, so a read error is the likely source. The limits of the CDR3 on the DNA are not certain, so only TCRdb's listed CDR3 is given. V usage is TRBV9 and J usage is TRBJ2-6; the table names TRBD2, a call not compared with the DNA. Germline V gene sequence: CDR1 SGDLS, CDR2 YYNGEE. Ends included, the CDR3 has 10 residues. The CDR3: CASSVARGGR.

This clone was seen many times. This chain's CDR3 is CASSQLAGGYEQYF. CDR3 DNA: TGCGCCAGCAGCCAACTAGCGGGAGGTTACGAGCAGTACTTC. The chain recombines TRBV4-1 with TRBJ2-7; 11 bases are a match to TRBD2. The CDR3 loop spans 14 amino acids. J was trimmed by 4 bases and V by 2 bases; bases with no gene match: 1. In germline, CDR1 is MGHRA, CDR2 YSYEKL.

This clone was counted at least ten times. The chain joins TRBV7-2 to TRBJ2-2; 9 nucleotides agree with TRBD2. CDR3 length equals 15 residues. The germline V gene encodes CDR1 SGHTA and CDR2 FQGNSA. Losses at the gene ends were 6 bases for V and 6 bases for J; bases not matched to a gene: 8. The CDR3 sequence: CASRPGSGGPGELFF. The CDR3 DNA is TGTGCCAGCAGACCTGGGAGCGGGGGGCCCGGGGAGCTGTTTTTT.

V gene TRBV7-9 combines with J gene TRBJ1-1, with D possibly TRBD1 on 5 matching bases. CDR1 and CDR2 (germline): SEHNR, FQNEAQ (reference sequence). V lost 7 bases to trimming and J lost 3 bases, with 12 bases between them. The CDR3 has 13 residues. CDR3 bases: TGTGCCAGCATTCGGGGGGGTGACACTGAAGCTTTCTTT. Translated, it gives CASIRGGDTEAFF. Looking up the rest from reference TRBV7-9 and TRBJ1-1 gives the full variable domain: DTGVSQNPRHKITKRGQNVTFRCDPISEHNRLYWYRQTLGQGPEFLTYFQNEAQLEKSRLLSDRFSAERPKGSFSTLEIQRTEQGDSAMYLCASIRGGDTEAFFGQGTRLTVV.

This clone was counted many times. The V call is TRBV9, the J call TRBJ2-3; no clear D. Germline CDR1 SGDLS, CDR2 YYNGEE. The CDR3 is 16 residues long. Trimming removed 4 bases at V and 1 base at J, with 16 bases between. In nucleotides, the CDR3 is TGTGCCAGCAGCTCCTACCCGAGAGAGGGCACAGATACGCAGTATTTT. This gives the protein CASSSYPREGTDTQYF.